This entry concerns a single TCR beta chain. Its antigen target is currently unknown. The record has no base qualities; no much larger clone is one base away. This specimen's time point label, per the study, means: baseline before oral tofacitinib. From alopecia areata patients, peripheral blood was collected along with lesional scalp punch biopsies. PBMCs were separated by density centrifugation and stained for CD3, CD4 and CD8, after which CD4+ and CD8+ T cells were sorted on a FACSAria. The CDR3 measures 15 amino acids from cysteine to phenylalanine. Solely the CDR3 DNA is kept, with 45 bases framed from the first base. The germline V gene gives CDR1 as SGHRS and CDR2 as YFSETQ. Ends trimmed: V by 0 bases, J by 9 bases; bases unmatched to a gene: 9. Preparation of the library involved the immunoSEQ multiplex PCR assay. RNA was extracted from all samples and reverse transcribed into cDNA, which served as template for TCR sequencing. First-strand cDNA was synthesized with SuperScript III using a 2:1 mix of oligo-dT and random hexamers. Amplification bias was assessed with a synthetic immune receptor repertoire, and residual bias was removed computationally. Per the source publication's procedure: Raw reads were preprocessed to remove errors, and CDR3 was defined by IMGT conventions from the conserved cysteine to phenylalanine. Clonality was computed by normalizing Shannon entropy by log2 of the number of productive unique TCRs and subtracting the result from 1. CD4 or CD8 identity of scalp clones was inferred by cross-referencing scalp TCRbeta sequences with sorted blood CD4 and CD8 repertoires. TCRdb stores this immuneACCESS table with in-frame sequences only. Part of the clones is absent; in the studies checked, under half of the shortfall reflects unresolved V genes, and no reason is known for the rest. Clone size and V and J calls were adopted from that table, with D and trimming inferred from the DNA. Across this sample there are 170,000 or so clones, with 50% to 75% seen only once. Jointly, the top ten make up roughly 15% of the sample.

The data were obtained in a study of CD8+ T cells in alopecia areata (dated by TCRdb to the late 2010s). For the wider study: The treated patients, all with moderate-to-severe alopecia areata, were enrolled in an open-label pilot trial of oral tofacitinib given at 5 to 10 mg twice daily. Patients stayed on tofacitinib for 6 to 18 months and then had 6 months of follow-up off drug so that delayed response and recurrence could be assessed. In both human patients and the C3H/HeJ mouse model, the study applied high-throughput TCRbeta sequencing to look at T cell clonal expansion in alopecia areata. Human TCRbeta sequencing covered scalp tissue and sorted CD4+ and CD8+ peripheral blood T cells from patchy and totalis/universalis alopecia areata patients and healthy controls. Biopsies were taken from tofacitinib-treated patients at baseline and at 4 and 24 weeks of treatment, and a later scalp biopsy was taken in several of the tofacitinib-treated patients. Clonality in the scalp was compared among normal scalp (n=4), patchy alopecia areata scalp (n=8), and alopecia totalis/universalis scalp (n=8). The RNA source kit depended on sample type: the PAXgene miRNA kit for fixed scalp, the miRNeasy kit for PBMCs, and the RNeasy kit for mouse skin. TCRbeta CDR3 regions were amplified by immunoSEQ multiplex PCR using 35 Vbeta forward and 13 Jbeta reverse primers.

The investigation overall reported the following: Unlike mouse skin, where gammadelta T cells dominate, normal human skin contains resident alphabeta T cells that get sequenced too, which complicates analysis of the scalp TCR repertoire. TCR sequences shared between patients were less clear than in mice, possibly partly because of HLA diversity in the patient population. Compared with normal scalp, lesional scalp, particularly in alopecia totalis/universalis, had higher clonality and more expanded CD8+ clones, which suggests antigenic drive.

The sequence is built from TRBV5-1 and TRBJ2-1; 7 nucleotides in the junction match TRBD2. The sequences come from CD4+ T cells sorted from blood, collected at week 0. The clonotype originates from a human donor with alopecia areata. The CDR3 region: CASSLAGTTTREQFF. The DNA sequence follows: TGCGCCAGCAGCTTGGCCGGGACTACTACCCGTGAGCAGTTCTTC.